Each of the 32 T cell receptor beta chains below was sequenced from the same sample in a study of Graves' ophthalmopathy and Graves' hyperthyroidism. TCR beta CDR3 amplification used RNA transcripts. Second-round multiplex PCR came after a first-round RT-PCR that employed HTBI primers. TCRdb independently ran MiXCR on the multiplex PCR reads; one entry per CDR3 protein. The data show about 390,000 distinct CDR3 sequences, 15% seen once. The sample comprised peripheral blood. Receptors were obtained from a woman under 30 with stable Graves' hyperthyroidism.

The sample holds many counts of this clonotype. The chain joins TRBV6-2 or TRBV6-3 to TRBJ2-2; D gene uncertain. V was clipped by 1 base and J by 7 bases, with 7 bases between them. Germline-derived CDR1 and CDR2 are MNHEY and SVGEGT. The CDR3 consists of 13 residues. The CDR3: CASSYLEHGELFF. CDR3 coding DNA: TGTGCCAGCAGTTACTTGGAACACGGGGAGCTGTTTTTT.

V is TRBV5-1 and J is TRBJ1-2, with 7 bases matching TRBD1. Per the germline V gene, CDR1 is SGHRS and CDR2 is YFSETQ. The CDR3 runs to 16 residues. Trimming removed 4 bases from V and 4 bases from J; junction bases left unmatched: 13. Written as DNA, the CDR3 is TGCGCCAGCAGCGACTCGCCGGGACAGTTCGGCTATGGCTACACCTTC. Protein product: CASSDSPGQFGYGYTF.

This clonotype was observed at least ten times. This chain links TRBV7-9 with TRBJ1-2; D is undetermined. V was cut by 3 bases and J by 8 bases, with 16 bases left in between. Germline values: CDR1 SEHNR, CDR2 FQNEAQ (reference sequence). The CDR3 has 14 amino acids. The chain's CDR3 is CASSFPQTPSGYTF. The CDR3 DNA reads as TGTGCCAGCAGCTTTCCGCAGACCCCCTCGGGCTACACCTTC.

In its sample, this clonotype was seen many times. This chain links TRBV6-5 with TRBJ1-2; TRBD1 agrees at 9 bases. With V trimmed by 2 bases and J by 8 bases, 3 bases remained unmatched. CDR3 length equals 13 residues. The V gene's germline CDR1 is MNHEY and CDR2 SVGAGI. CDR3 coding DNA: TGTGCCAGCAGTTACGGGGACAGGGAAGGCTACACCTTC. It translates to CASSYGDREGYTF.

This clonotype was recorded at least ten times. This chain joins TRBV11-2 and TRBJ1-2, with 7 bases identical to TRBD1. The CDR3 length is 15 residues. Germline CDR1 SGHAT, CDR2 FQNNGV. Trimming cost V 5 bases and J 3 bases; bases outside gene matches: 9. The CDR3 DNA is TGTGCCAGCAGCCTGGCCTGGGACAGCTACTATGGCTACACCTTC. It yields the protein CASSLAWDSYYGYTF.

This clonotype appeared many times. The chain links TRBV19 to TRBJ1-2, with D perhaps matching TRBD1 (5 bases). Germline lookup yields CDR1 LNHDA and CDR2 SQIVND (reference sequence). Trimming shortened V by 3 bases and J by 8 bases, and 13 bases separated the two germline ends. The CDR3 has 13 residues. The CDR3 coding sequence is TGTGCCAGTAGTATCGGGACGAAGCGGGGCTACACCTTC. Protein sequence: CASSIGTKRGYTF.

This clonotype was observed many times. The CDR3 region is CASSYSRRRNTEAFF. The DNA of the CDR3 is TGTGCCAGCAGTTACTCACGACGGCGGAACACTGAAGCTTTCTTT. The chain recombines TRBV6-5 with TRBJ1-1; D is unresolved. The ends were cut back, 0 bases at V and 1 base at J, with 9 bases in the middle. The CDR3 has 15 amino acids. Germline CDR1 is MNHEY and CDR2 is SVGAGI.

This clonotype was detected many times. The V call is TRBV24-1, the J call TRBJ1-3, with a tentative D call TRBD1 (5 bases). The CDR3 has 13 residues. V was trimmed by 4 bases and J by 4 bases, leaving 7 bases between them. Germline-derived CDR1 and CDR2 are KGHDR and SFDVKD. The CDR3 nucleotides read TGTGCCACCAGTGAACGACAGGGAAACACCATATATTTT. Its translation is CATSERQGNTIYF.

The V gene is TRBV19, the J gene TRBJ2-7; 7 bases match TRBD1. The germline CDR1 and CDR2 sequences are LNHDA and SQIVND (reference sequence). This CDR3 comprises 14 residues. Losses at the gene ends were 3 bases for V and 3 bases for J; bases not matched to a gene: 5. For the CDR3, the DNA is TGTGCCAGTAGTATGACCGGGACAGACTACGAGCAGTACTTC. Translation gives CASSMTGTDYEQYF.

This clonotype came up many times. V gene TRBV11-2 combines with J gene TRBJ2-5; no clear D. The CDR3 totals 15 residues. Germline V lookup: CDR1 SGHAT, CDR2 FQNNGV. Trimming removed 5 bases from V and 5 bases from J, with 18 bases in between. The CDR3 DNA reads as TGTGCCAGCAGCCTCCCGGGTAGTTTGGGGGAGACCCAGTACTTC. Protein sequence: CASSLPGSLGETQYF.

In its sample, this clonotype was seen many times. The CDR3 DNA follows: TGTGCCAGCAGTTACGGGACAGGGGGGCCAAATCAGCCCCAGCATTTT. It is translated as CASSYGTGGPNQPQHF. The rearrangement joins TRBV6-5 to TRBJ1-5; 11 bases are shared with TRBD1. The germline V gene encodes CDR1 MNHEY and CDR2 SVGAGI. V trimming: 2 bases; J trimming: 4 bases; junction bases outside the gene matches: 4. The CDR3 loop spans 16 amino acids.

This clonotype was observed many times. V gene TRBV12-3 or TRBV12-4 combines with J gene TRBJ2-7; 9 nucleotides line up with TRBD2. CDR3 size: 14 residues. Trimming removed 6 bases from V and 2 bases from J; junction bases left unmatched: 5. The CDR3 region has the DNA TGTGCCAGCAGCCTAGCGGGGCTGCCCTACGAGCAGTACTTC. Translating gives CASSLAGLPYEQYF.

This clonotype showed up many times. The chain links TRBV12-3 or TRBV12-4 to TRBJ1-1, with 8 bases matching TRBD1. This CDR3 comprises 12 residues. The J segment lost 5 bases and the V segment lost 4 bases, leaving 0 bases of the junction unmatched. CDR3 loop: CASSWTGTEAFF. CDR3 nucleotide sequence: TGTGCCAGCAGTTGGACAGGGACTGAAGCTTTCTTT.

Ten or more counts support this clonotype. This rearrangement joins TRBV10-3 to TRBJ1-2; weak D call: TRBD1 (6 bases). Germline assignment: CDR1 ENHRY and CDR2 SYGVKD. V was cut by 2 bases and J by 7 bases, with 17 bases left in between. The CDR3 is 15 amino acids. The DNA for the CDR3 is TGTGCCATCAGTGAGCCCGAGCAGGACAGAGGTGGCTACACCTTC. Translation gives CAISEPEQDRGGYTF.

This clonotype was seen ten or more times. V and J are TRBV5-1 and TRBJ1-1, with a weak D call TRBD1 (5 bases). The CDR3 extends over 15 amino acids. The V gene lost 0 bases and the J gene lost 4 bases, with 13 bases spanning the gap. Germline V gene sequence: CDR1 SGHRS, CDR2 YFSETQ. The chain's CDR3 is CASSLAPGEGTEAFF. The CDR3 region has the DNA TGCGCCAGCAGCTTGGCTCCGGGGGAGGGCACTGAAGCTTTCTTT.

This clonotype was recorded many times. This chain uses TRBV9 with TRBJ1-1, with D maybe TRBD1 (5 bases). CDR3 size: 15 residues. Trimming took 0 bases from V and 3 from J, leaving 12 bases between them. Germline assignment: CDR1 SGDLS and CDR2 YYNGEE. The CDR3 here is CASSVAGGVYTEAFF. The DNA of the CDR3 is TGTGCCAGCAGCGTAGCTGGGGGGGTTTACACTGAAGCTTTCTTT.

This clonotype was seen just once. V usage is TRBV7-9 and J usage is TRBJ1-1, with D uncertain. The CDR3 totals 14 residues. V lost 4 bases to trimming and J lost 5 bases, with 14 bases between them. Germline V gene data show CDR1 as SEHNR and CDR2 as FQNEAQ (reference sequence). The CDR3: CASSSGLGRTEAFF. Here the CDR3 DNA reads TGTGCCAGCAGCTCCGGACTGGGCAGGACTGAAGCTTTCTTT.

This clonotype was found many times. This chain joins TRBV20-1 and TRBJ1-2; D ambiguous. The germline V gene has CDR1 DFQATT and CDR2 SNEGSKA (reference sequence). Trimming removed 3 bases from V and 8 bases from J, with 10 bases in between. This CDR3 has 11 amino acids. The CDR3 loop reads CSARAGPGYTF. The CDR3 DNA reads TGCAGTGCTAGGGCGGGCCCGGGCTACACCTTC.

This clonotype was observed at least ten times. The gene calls are TRBV10-3 and TRBJ1-1; D unclear. The V gene's germline CDR1 is ENHRY and CDR2 SYGVKD. Trimming cost V 5 bases and J 5 bases, with 6 bases left between them. CDR3 length: 11 amino acids. CDR3 region: CAISLGTEAFF. The CDR3 DNA follows: TGTGCCATCAGTTTGGGAACTGAAGCTTTCTTT.

The table lists this clonotype with many counts. The V gene is TRBV7-9, the J gene TRBJ1-2; 11 bases match TRBD1. CDR3 size: 14 residues. Trimming removed 5 bases from V and 12 bases from J; junction bases left unmatched: 11. CDR1 and CDR2 from the germline V gene are SEHNR and FQNEAQ (reference sequence). The CDR3 loop is CASSPMGQGDMNTF. The CDR3 DNA sequence: TGTGCCAGCAGCCCCATGGGACAGGGGGATATGAACACCTTC. Based on the CDR3 plus reference TRBV7-9 and TRBJ1-2, the full variable domain is DTGVSQNPRHKITKRGQNVTFRCDPISEHNRLYWYRQTLGQGPEFLTYFQNEAQLEKSRLLSDRFSAERPKGSFSTLEIQRTEQGDSAMYLCASSPMGQGDMNTFGSGTRLTVV.

V is TRBV19 and J is TRBJ2-5; TRBD2 might be the D (5 bases). The CDR3 contains 14 residues. Trimming shortened V by 6 bases and J by 4 bases, and 15 bases separated the two germline ends. Germline CDR1 LNHDA, CDR2 SQIVND (reference sequence). CDR3 sequence (DNA): TGTGCCAGTAGCCCCCTCGGGGTGGGAGAGACCCAGTACTTC. Translating gives CASSPLGVGETQYF.

The chain couples TRBV20-1 to TRBJ1-6, with no clear D. CDR3 length: 15 amino acids. Trimming removed 6 bases at V and 10 bases at J, with 22 bases between. The germline CDR1 and CDR2 sequences are DFQATT and SNEGSKA (reference sequence). The CDR3 reads CSATPKRAVGSPLHF. CDR3 sequence (DNA): TGCAGTGCGACTCCTAAGAGGGCTGTGGGGTCACCCCTCCACTTT.

There are many counts of this clonotype. This chain uses TRBV7-2 with TRBJ2-5; TRBD2 matches 10 bases. Germline CDR1 SGHTA, CDR2 FQGNSA. This CDR3 spans 16 amino acids. V trimming: 4 bases; J trimming: 5 bases; junction bases outside the gene matches: 10. CDR3 region: CASSSSPLAGVETQYF. The CDR3 nucleotides read TGTGCCAGCAGCTCTAGTCCGCTAGCGGGGGTGGAGACCCAGTACTTC.

Ten or more counts support this clonotype. The rearrangement joins TRBV11-2 to TRBJ2-7; possible D gene TRBD1, 5 bases. The CDR3 is 13 residues long. V dropped 8 bases and J dropped 3 bases, with 14 bases sitting between them. CDR1 and CDR2 from the germline V gene are SGHAT and FQNNGV. CDR3: CASRDSFDYEQYF. CDR3 nucleotide sequence: TGTGCCAGCCGCGACAGTTTCGACTACGAGCAGTACTTC. Filled out from reference TRBV11-2 and TRBJ2-7, the complete variable domain reads EAGVAQSPRYKIIEKRQSVAFWCNPISGHATLYWYQQILGQGPKLLIQFQNNGVVDDSQLPKDRFSAERLKGVDSTLKIQPAKLEDSAVYLCASRDSFDYEQYFGPGTRLTVT.

This clonotype was detected ten times or more. The V and J genes are TRBV20-1 and TRBJ2-2; TRBD2 might be the D (6 bases). This CDR3 contains 11 residues. The V gene lost 5 bases and the J gene lost 5 bases, with 6 bases spanning the gap. Germline values: CDR1 DFQATT, CDR2 SNEGSKA (reference sequence). The CDR3 nucleotides are TGCAGTGCTGGGGGGACCGGGGAGCTGTTTTTT. Protein product: CSAGGTGELFF.

The chain is built from TRBV12-5 and TRBJ1-2; 8 bases fit TRBD1. The CDR3 is 14 amino acids. From germline, CDR1 is LGHNT and CDR2 FRNRAP. V lost 5 bases to trimming and J lost 3 bases; unmatched junction nucleotides: 5. The CDR3 loop is CASGPDRADYGYTF. DNA of the CDR3: TGTGCTAGTGGTCCGGACAGGGCGGACTATGGCTACACCTTC.

This clonotype was counted at least ten times. The chain employs TRBV6-1 and TRBJ1-1, with unresolved D. V was pared by 7 bases and J by 4 bases, with 4 bases between. In germline, CDR1 is MNHNS, CDR2 SASEGT. The length of the CDR3 is 10 residues. CDR3 sequence: CASIGTEAFF. CDR3 nucleotides: TGTGCCAGCATTGGCACTGAAGCTTTCTTT.

At least ten counts were recorded for this clonotype. The genes are TRBV9 and TRBJ1-2; 9 bases match TRBD1. This CDR3 spans 15 amino acids. V gave up 4 bases and J gave up 6 bases; unmatched junction bases: 10. Germline V gene lookup returns CDR1 SGDLS and CDR2 YYNGEE. This CDR3 is CASSPRPGQGHGYTF. In DNA, the CDR3 is TGTGCCAGCAGCCCCAGACCGGGACAGGGTCATGGCTACACCTTC.

This clonotype has at least ten counts. The chain carries TRBV6-2 or TRBV6-3 and TRBJ2-5; perhaps D is TRBD1 or TRBD2 (5 bases each). V dropped 0 bases and J dropped 1 base, with 15 bases sitting between them. This CDR3 comprises 17 residues. Per germline, CDR1 MNHEY and CDR2 SVGEGT. The CDR3 protein is CASSYSRGSQLQETQYF. The DNA for the CDR3 is TGTGCCAGCAGTTACTCGAGGGGATCCCAACTCCAAGAGACCCAGTACTTC.

This clonotype was detected many times. V is TRBV6-1 and J is TRBJ1-2; the match to TRBD1 covers 11 bases. The CDR3 totals 15 residues. Germline trimming cut 7 bases from V and 1 base from J; bases unmatched to any gene: 5. Germline V gives CDR1 MNHNS, CDR2 SASEGT. CDR3 DNA: TGTGCCAGCACCCTAGGGACAGGGGGTAACTATGGCTACACCTTC. This sequence encodes CASTLGTGGNYGYTF.

Ten or more counts support this clonotype. CDR3 sequence (DNA): TGTGCCAGCAGTTTTCCTGAGAGGCCTACCTATGGCTACACCTTC. Protein: CASSFPERPTYGYTF. The chain has TRBV6-5 and TRBJ1-2; D is unclear. The length of the CDR3 is 15 residues. V lost 4 bases and J 4 bases, leaving 16 bases between the germline ends. CDR1 is MNHEY, CDR2 SVGAGI, per germline.

A few counts support this clonotype. This could be a read error, since a much larger clone is one nucleotide away. The chain recombines TRBV29-1 with TRBJ1-1; no definite D call. The CDR3 extends over 12 amino acids. CDR1 SQVTM and CDR2 ANQGSEA come from the germline V gene. The CDR3 nucleotides are TGCAGCGTTGGAGAGAGGAACGCTGAAGCTTTCTTT. This codes for CSVGERNAEAFF.